This T cell receptor (beta chain) was observed in a study of cytomegalovirus exposure and HLA in healthy donors. The germline V gene encodes CDR1 MNHEY and CDR2 SMNVEV (reference sequence). The CDR3 is made up of 13 amino acids. The ends were cut back, 5 bases at V and 0 bases at J, with 5 bases in the middle. Points from the study as a whole: Immune exposure data for these donors was limited to CMV serostatus. V segments that were indistinguishable, TRBV6-2 and TRBV6-3 among them, were omitted from analysis.

Details on this clone: Its antigen remains unknown.

It was with 60 Vbeta and 13 Jbeta primers that the PCR ran. Some clones are missing from TCRdb's copy, which holds only in-frame ones; the method was immunoSEQ multiplex PCR. The sample includes fewer than 250,000 clones, approximately 70% of them seen just once. This rearrangement joins TRBV27 to TRBJ1-5; no firm D call. The sequencing input was PBMCs. The clonotype was recovered from a woman aged 30 to 39 in good health and CMV-seropositive. DNA for the CDR3: TGTGCCAGCAGTGGAGTTAGCAATCAGCCCCAGCATTTT. This codes for CASSGVSNQPQHF.